The entry below describes one TCR beta chain. This record comes from a study of blood T cell repertoires in COVID-19. Study details: COVID-19 samples, acute and convalescent, were from the United States, Italy and Spain. In each case, the material was cDNA or gDNA derived from T cells, B-cell-depleted T cells, or PBMCs.

Original processing notes: Researchers report that nucleated cell counts were estimated from reference gene primer amplification. Clones were read by immunoSEQ multiplex PCR, and TCRdb kept only the in-frame ones, dropping some. V and J calls and clone size are as listed in that table; D and trimming were resolved from the DNA. The sample contains about 98,000 clones, around 90% of which appear only once. Germline CDR1 and CDR2: SGHRS and YFSETQ. The CDR3 is 16 amino acids. Trimming pared 0 bases from V and 0 bases from J, leaving 9 bases between. The material sequenced was peripheral blood. The genes are TRBV5-1 and TRBJ2-2; no reliable D call. This TCR was recovered from a man in his 70s with acute or convalescent COVID-19. As DNA, the CDR3 is TGCGCCAGCAGCTTGGGACTTACCCCGAACACCGGGGAGCTGTTTTTT. Translated: CASSLGLTPNTGELFF.